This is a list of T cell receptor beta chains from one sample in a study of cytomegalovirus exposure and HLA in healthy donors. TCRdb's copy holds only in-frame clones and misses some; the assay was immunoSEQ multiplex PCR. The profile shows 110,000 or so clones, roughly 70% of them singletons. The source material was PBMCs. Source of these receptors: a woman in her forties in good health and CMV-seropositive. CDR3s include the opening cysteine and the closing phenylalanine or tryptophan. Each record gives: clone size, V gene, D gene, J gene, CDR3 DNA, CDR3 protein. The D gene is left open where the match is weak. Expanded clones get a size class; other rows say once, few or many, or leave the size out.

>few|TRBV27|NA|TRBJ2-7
TGTGCCAGCAGTTGGGGGGTTGGTGCGGGCTTAAGCGAGCAGTACTTC
CASSWGVGAGLSEQYF
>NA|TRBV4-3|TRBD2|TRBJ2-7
TGCGCCAGCAGCCAAGTTACTAGCGGTTCCTACGAGCAGTACTTC
CASSQVTSGSYEQYF
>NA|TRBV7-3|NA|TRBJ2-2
TGTGCCAGCAGCTTAAAAGCCGGTACCGGGGAGCTGTTTTTT
CASSLKAGTGELFF
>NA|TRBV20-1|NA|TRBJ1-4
TGCAGTGCTAAACTTAATGAAAAACTGTTTTTT
CSAKLNEKLFF
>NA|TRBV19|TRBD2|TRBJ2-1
TGTGCCAGCGTCGGGGGGGGCCTAGACAATGAGCAGTTCTTC
CASVGGGLDNEQFF
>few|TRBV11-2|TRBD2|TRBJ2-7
TGTGCCAGCAGCTTCAGCGGGGGGGCCCAGAGCTCCTACGAGCAGTACTTC
CASSFSGGAQSSYEQYF
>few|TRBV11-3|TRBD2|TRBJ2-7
TGTGCCAGCAGCCCCTCGGGACTAGCGGGGGACGAGCAGTACTTC
CASSPSGLAGDEQYF
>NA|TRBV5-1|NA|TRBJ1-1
TGCGCCAGCAGTGGCCAGGGCGCGCTAACTGAAGCTTTCTTT
CASSGQGALTEAFF
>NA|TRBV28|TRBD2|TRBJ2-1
TGTGCCAGCAGTACAAACACCCCCAGACTAGCGGGACACTACAATGAGCAGTTCTTC
CASSTNTPRLAGHYNEQFF
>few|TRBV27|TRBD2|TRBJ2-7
TGTGCCAGCAGCCTAGGGACTAGCGGGACCTACGAGCAGTACTTC
CASSLGTSGTYEQYF
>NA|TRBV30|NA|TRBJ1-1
TGTGCCTGGAGCCCGAAGGGGCCCTACACTGAAGCTTTCTTT
CAWSPKGPYTEAFF
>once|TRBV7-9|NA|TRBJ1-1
TGTGCCAGCAGCCTTCACAGGGTCATGAACACTGAAGCTTTCTTT
CASSLHRVMNTEAFF
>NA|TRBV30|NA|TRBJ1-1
TGTGCCTGGAGTCGAGGCAGAACTGAAGCTTTCTTT
CAWSRGRTEAFF
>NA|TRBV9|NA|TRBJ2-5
TGTGCCAGCGGGGCTGGGGCCGGGGGAGAGACCCAGTACTTC
CASGAGAGGETQYF
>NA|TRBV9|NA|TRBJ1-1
TGTGCCAGCAGCACCGAGGAAGGGGACACTGAAGCTTTCTTT
CASSTEEGDTEAFF
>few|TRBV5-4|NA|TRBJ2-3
TGTGCCAGCAGCTTGGAGACTAGCACAGATACGCAGTATTTT
CASSLETSTDTQYF
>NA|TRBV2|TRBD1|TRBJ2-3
TGTGCCAGCAGTGTCAATGGACAGGGTTTGAATACGCAGTATTTT
CASSVNGQGLNTQYF
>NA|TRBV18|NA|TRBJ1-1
TGTGCCAGCTCAGAACAGACGAACACTGAAGCTTTCTTT
CASSEQTNTEAFF
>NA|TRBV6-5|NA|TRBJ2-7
TGTGCCAGCAGTCCGTTGGGGAGGCGTTACGAGCAGTACTTC
CASSPLGRRYEQYF
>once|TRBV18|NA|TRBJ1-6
TGTGCCACCGGGCGGGGCTCTAATTCACCCCTCCACTTT
CATGRGSNSPLHF
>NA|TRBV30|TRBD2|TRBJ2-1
TGTGCCTGGAGTGCTGGACTAGCAGTCAATGAGCAGTTCTTC
CAWSAGLAVNEQFF
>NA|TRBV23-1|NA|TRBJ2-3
TGCGCCAGCAGTGAAAACAGCGACAGAACAGATACGCAGTATTTT
CASSENSDRTDTQYF
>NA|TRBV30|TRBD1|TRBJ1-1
TGTGCCTGGAGTGTACACAGGGGGCGAGCTGAAGCTTTCTTT
CAWSVHRGRAEAFF
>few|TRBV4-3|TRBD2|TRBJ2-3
TGCGCCAGCAGCCAAGGCGGGGGGGATACGCAGTATTTT
CASSQGGGDTQYF
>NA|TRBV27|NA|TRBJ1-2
TGTGCCAGCAGGGACAGCGGATCTAACTATGGCTACACCTTC
CASRDSGSNYGYTF
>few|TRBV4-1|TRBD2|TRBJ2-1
TGCGCCAGCAGCCAAGTGCGGGGAGGGTCCTACAATGAGCAGTTCTTC
CASSQVRGGSYNEQFF
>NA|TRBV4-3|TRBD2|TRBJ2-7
TGCGCCAGCAGCCAAGATACTCCTAGCGGGAGTGTATCTTACGAGCAGTACTTC
CASSQDTPSGSVSYEQYF
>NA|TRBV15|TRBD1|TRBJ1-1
TGTGCCACCAGCAGAGATCGGACAGGATCGAACACTGAAGCTTTCTTT
CATSRDRTGSNTEAFF
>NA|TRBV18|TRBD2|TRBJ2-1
TGTGCCAGCTCACCACCTACGGGAGGACAGTTCTTC
CASSPPTGGQFF
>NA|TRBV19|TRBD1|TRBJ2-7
TGTGCCAGCCGGCAGGGACAGGCCCCCTACGAGCAGTACTTC
CASRQGQAPYEQYF
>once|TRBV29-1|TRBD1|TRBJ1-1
TGCAGCTTTCTACAGGGGGCTACAGGGACTGAAGCTTTCTTT
CSFLQGATGTEAFF
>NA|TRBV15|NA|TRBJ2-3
TGTGCCACCAGCGTGGGGCTCACTAGCACAGATACGCAGTATTTT
CATSVGLTSTDTQYF
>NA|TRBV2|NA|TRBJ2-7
TGTGCCAGCGGAGGGGAGGCCCTTGGCTCCTACGAGCAGTACTTC
CASGGEALGSYEQYF
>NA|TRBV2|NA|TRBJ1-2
TGTGCCAGCAGTGTACTGGAGAACTATGGCTACACCTTC
CASSVLENYGYTF
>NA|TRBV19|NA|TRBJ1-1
TGTGCCAGTAGTATCACAGGGATTGAAGCTTTCTTT
CASSITGIEAFF